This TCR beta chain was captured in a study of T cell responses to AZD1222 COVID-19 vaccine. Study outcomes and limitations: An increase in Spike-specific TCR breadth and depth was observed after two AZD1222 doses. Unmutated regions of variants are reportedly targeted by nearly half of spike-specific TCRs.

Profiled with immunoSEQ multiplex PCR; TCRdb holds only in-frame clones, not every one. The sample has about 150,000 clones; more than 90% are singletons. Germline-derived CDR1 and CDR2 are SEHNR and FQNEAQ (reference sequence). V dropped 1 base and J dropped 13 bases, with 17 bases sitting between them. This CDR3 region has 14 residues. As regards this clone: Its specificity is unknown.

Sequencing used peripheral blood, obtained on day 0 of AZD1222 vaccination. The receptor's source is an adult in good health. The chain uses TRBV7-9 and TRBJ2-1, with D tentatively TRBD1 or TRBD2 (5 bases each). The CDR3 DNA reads TGTGCCAGCAGCTTAGTCGTGGGAGTCGGGGACCAGTTCTTC. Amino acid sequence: CASSLVVGVGDQFF.